This section outlines one TCR beta chain sequence together with its context. Method: immunoSEQ multiplex PCR; TCRdb's copy keeps in-frame clones and lacks some. Of some 150,000 clones in the sample, about 85% were seen once. The source of the sample is a study of blood T cell repertoires in COVID-19. The CDR3 runs to 15 residues. Per the germline V gene, CDR1 is SGDLS and CDR2 is YYNGEE. V dropped 6 bases and J dropped 8; count of bases not matched to a gene: 14. Specimen: peripheral blood. The chain links TRBV9 to TRBJ2-1; TRBD2 matches at 7 bases. The TCR was taken from a human donor with acute or convalescent COVID-19. The donor label of this sample is uncertain. The CDR3 sequence: CASTAGTDFMDEQFF. The CDR3 DNA sequence: TGTGCCAGCACAGCGGGGACCGACTTTATGGATGAGCAGTTCTTC.